Sequencing of this TCR beta chain was carried out in a study of blood T cell repertoires in COVID-19. Study as a whole: Both acute and convalescent COVID-19 samples were obtained from the United States, Italy and Spain. The cDNA or gDNA used as material had been derived from T cells, B-cell-depleted T cells, or PBMCs.

In the source study's methods: Amplification with reference gene primers provided the estimates of nucleated cell counts. The data were produced by immunoSEQ multiplex PCR, yet TCRdb's version contains in-frame clones alone and is incomplete. From that table come the V and J calls and clone size; the DNA was used to work out D and trimming. The sample consists of about 100,000 clones, approximately 93% of them appearing once. Germline values: CDR1 SGHRS, CDR2 YFSETQ. Losses at the gene ends were 0 bases for V and 7 bases for J; bases not matched to a gene: 5. CDR3 length: 15 amino acids. This rearrangement joins TRBV5-1 to TRBJ2-1; TRBD1 agrees at 9 bases. The sample was peripheral blood. The source of this sequence is a man between 60 and 70 years old with acute or convalescent COVID-19. The CDR3 here is CASSLGQGGVNEQFF. CDR3 DNA sequence: TGCGCCAGCAGCTTGGGACAGGGGGGTGTGAATGAGCAGTTCTTC.